The rows below give T cell receptor beta chains drawn from one sample of a study of cytomegalovirus exposure and HLA in healthy donors. The protocol was immunoSEQ multiplex PCR, while the TCRdb copy is restricted to in-frame clones and leaves out a portion. The table lists around 200,000 clones, just under 85% of them singletons. Sample: PBMCs. The origin of the receptors is a woman between 40 and 55 years old in good health and CMV-seronegative. CDR3s include the opening cysteine and the closing phenylalanine or tryptophan. Each record gives: J gene, clone size, V gene, D gene, CDR3 protein, CDR3 DNA. The D gene is left open where the match is weak. Only some rows state a clone size, as once, few, many or a class for expanded clones.

>TRBJ2-1|.|TRBV5-1|.
CASSLGGDSYNEQFF
TGCGCCAGCAGCTTGGGGGGGGATTCCTACAATGAGCAGTTCTTC
>TRBJ2-2|.|TRBV15|.
CATSRGIGLAGELFF
TGTGCCACCAGCAGAGGTATAGGACTGGCCGGGGAGCTGTTTTTT
>TRBJ2-5|.|TRBV5-1|.
CASSLEGSTQYF
TGCGCCAGCAGCTTGGAGGGGTCGACCCAGTACTTC
>TRBJ2-7|.|TRBV6-1|.
CASSEMAGLIYEQYF
TGTGCCAGCAGTGAAATGGCAGGCTTGATCTACGAGCAGTACTTC
>TRBJ2-3|.|TRBV29-1|.
CSVFFTRTVSTQYF
TGCAGCGTTTTCTTCACTCGGACAGTCTCTACGCAGTATTTT
>TRBJ2-7|.|TRBV15|.
CATSRGQLSYEQYF
TGTGCCACCAGCAGAGGACAGCTCTCCTACGAGCAGTACTTC
>TRBJ2-3|.|TRBV5-1|TRBD1
CASSLATTGRTDTQYF
TGCGCCAGCAGCTTGGCGACGACAGGGCGGACAGATACGCAGTATTTT
>TRBJ2-3|.|TRBV7-8|.
CASSPHTDTQYF
TGTGCCAGCAGCCCCCACACAGATACGCAGTATTTT
>TRBJ2-5|.|TRBV6-1|.
CASSEVGGQYF
TGTGCCAGCAGTGAAGTGGGGGGCCAGTACTTC
>TRBJ2-3|.|TRBV9|TRBD2
CASSVNLAGGVSTDTQYF
TGTGCCAGCAGCGTAAATCTAGCGGGGGGAGTAAGCACAGATACGCAGTATTTT
>TRBJ2-7|.|TRBV19|.
CASSIGGGDSYEQYF
TGTGCCAGTAGTATAGGAGGGGGGGACTCCTACGAGCAGTACTTC
>TRBJ1-2|.|TRBV2|.
CASSEGGVANYGYTF
TGTGCCAGCAGTGAAGGGGGGGTAGCTAACTATGGCTACACCTTC
>TRBJ1-6|.|TRBV5-1|TRBD1
CASSLNGQGAANSPLHF
TGCGCCAGCAGCTTAAACGGACAGGGGGCTGCTAATTCACCCCTCCACTTT
>TRBJ2-1|.|TRBV5-4|.
CASSAVDAYNEQFF
TGTGCCAGCAGCGCCGTAGATGCTTACAATGAGCAGTTCTTC
>TRBJ1-1|.|TRBV6-4|.
CASSDAQASMNTEAFF
TGTGCCAGCAGTGACGCACAGGCGAGCATGAACACTGAAGCTTTCTTT
>TRBJ1-1|.|TRBV15|.
CATSRDKRNTEAFF
TGTGCCACCAGCAGGGACAAGAGGAACACTGAAGCTTTCTTT
>TRBJ1-1|.|TRBV15|.
CATRTGGAGPEAFF
TGTGCCACCAGGACGGGGGGGGCGGGTCCTGAAGCTTTCTTT
>TRBJ2-5|.|TRBV5-1|.
CASTEYGQQYF
TGCGCCAGCACCGAATATGGACAGCAGTACTTC
>TRBJ1-1|.|TRBV6-4|.
CASSRDRTSTEAFF
TGTGCCAGCAGTCGCGACAGAACGAGCACTGAAGCTTTCTTT
>TRBJ2-2|.|TRBV5-1|TRBD2
CASSSNLGLAGELFF
TGCGCCAGCAGCTCGAACCTGGGACTAGCCGGGGAGCTGTTTTTT
>TRBJ2-7|.|TRBV7-3|.
CASSLDRLTPYF
TGTGCCAGCAGCTTAGACAGGTTAACGCCGTACTTC
>TRBJ1-4|.|TRBV4-1|TRBD1
CASSQPTGSDEKLFF
TGCGCCAGCAGCCAGCCGACAGGGTCGGACGAAAAACTGTTTTTT
>TRBJ2-1|.|TRBV5-1|.
CASSFSRPGYDEQFF
TGCGCCAGCAGCTTTTCCCGTCCAGGGTACGATGAGCAGTTCTTC
>TRBJ1-1|few|TRBV2|.
CASSAQGRASEAFF
TGTGCCAGCAGTGCACAGGGCCGGGCTTCCGAAGCTTTCTTT
>TRBJ2-2|once|TRBV27|.
CASTAVHLPLNTGELFF
TGTGCCAGCACTGCGGTTCACCTCCCTCTAAACACCGGGGAGCTGTTTTTT
>TRBJ1-2|few|TRBV19|.
CATSTAPYGYTF
TGTGCCACTTCGACAGCTCCCTATGGCTACACCTTC
>TRBJ1-5|.|TRBV19|.
CASMGAGRISNQPQHF
TGTGCCAGTATGGGGGCAGGCAGGATCAGCAATCAGCCCCAGCATTTT
>TRBJ2-3|.|TRBV19|.
CASSISGSTDTQYF
TGTGCCAGTAGTATAAGCGGCAGCACAGATACGCAGTATTTT
>TRBJ1-1|.|TRBV27|TRBD1
CASAWTGGATEAFF
TGTGCCAGCGCATGGACAGGGGGGGCCACTGAAGCTTTCTTT
>TRBJ2-5|.|TRBV9|.
CASSVAGRYQETQYF
TGTGCCAGCAGCGTAGCAGGGCGTTATCAAGAGACCCAGTACTTC
>TRBJ2-5|few|TRBV9|.
CASSARGNGGTRETQYF
TGTGCCAGCAGCGCACGGGGCAACGGGGGGACAAGGGAGACCCAGTACTTC
>TRBJ1-5|.|TRBV19|TRBD1
CASSIGQGSNQPQHF
TGTGCCAGTAGTATTGGACAGGGGAGCAATCAGCCCCAGCATTTT
>TRBJ2-2|.|TRBV6-6|.
CASRGGGLNTGELFF
TGTGCCAGCAGAGGCGGGGGCTTGAACACCGGGGAGCTGTTTTTT
>TRBJ2-7|.|TRBV4-2|.
CASSQNRAAYEQYF
TGTGCCAGCAGCCAAAACAGGGCGGCCTACGAGCAGTACTTC
>TRBJ2-5|.|TRBV5-3|.
CARSLWSNQETQYF
TGTGCCAGAAGCTTGTGGAGCAACCAAGAGACCCAGTACTTC
>TRBJ2-7|many|TRBV27|.
CASSPPEPFYEQYF
TGTGCCAGCAGCCCGCCGGAGCCTTTCTACGAGCAGTACTTC
>TRBJ1-6|few|TRBV6-5|TRBD1
CATTGTDNSPLHF
TGTGCCACCACCGGGACAGATAATTCACCCCTCCACTTT
>TRBJ1-4|.|TRBV5-1|.
CASSLVGGKTNEKLFF
TGCGCCAGCAGCTTGGTTGGGGGCAAAACTAATGAAAAACTGTTTTTT
>TRBJ2-7|.|TRBV5-4|TRBD1
CASRGQGFYEQYF
TGTGCCAGTCGGGGACAGGGGTTCTACGAGCAGTACTTC
>TRBJ2-7|.|TRBV2|TRBD1
CASSQGQPYEQYF
TGTGCCAGCAGTCAGGGACAGCCCTACGAGCAGTACTTC
>TRBJ2-7|.|TRBV5-4|.
CASKGQASYEQYF
TGTGCCAGCAAAGGCCAGGCTTCCTACGAGCAGTACTTC
>TRBJ1-5|.|TRBV2|.
CASSEGQTSNQPQHF
TGTGCCAGCAGTGAAGGACAGACTAGCAATCAGCCCCAGCATTTT
>TRBJ1-4|.|TRBV6-5|.
CASGNYGTNEKLFF
TGTGCCAGCGGCAACTACGGAACTAATGAAAAACTGTTTTTT
>TRBJ2-5|.|TRBV9|TRBD1
CASSVDPTGEMRETQYF
TGTGCCAGCAGCGTCGACCCGACAGGGGAGATGCGGGAGACCCAGTACTTC
>TRBJ2-7|.|TRBV4-2|.
CASSHREAYEQYF
TGTGCCAGCAGCCACAGGGAGGCCTACGAGCAGTACTTC
>TRBJ1-6|.|TRBV7-9|.
CASSQVGEGGNSPLHF
TGTGCCAGCAGCCAGGTTGGGGAGGGTGGTAACTCACCCCTCCACTTT
>TRBJ2-7|few|TRBV19|TRBD2
CAAASGYEQYF
TGTGCCGCGGCTAGCGGATACGAGCAGTACTTC
>TRBJ1-1|.|TRBV2|.
CASSQGIIEAFF
TGTGCCAGCAGCCAGGGTATTATTGAAGCTTTCTTT
>TRBJ1-4|.|TRBV18|.
CASSYLTVRGEKLFF
TGTGCCAGCTCATATTTGACGGTCAGGGGTGAAAAACTGTTTTTT
>TRBJ1-1|.|TRBV5-4|.
CASSFGGEENTEAFF
TGTGCCAGCAGCTTTGGAGGGGAGGAGAACACTGAAGCTTTCTTT
>TRBJ1-1|.|TRBV5-8|.
CASSPEGVATEAFF
TGTGCCAGCAGCCCCGAAGGGGTAGCCACTGAAGCTTTCTTT
>TRBJ2-7|.|TRBV30|TRBD1
CAWRDTGQGYEQYF
TGTGCCTGGAGGGACACGGGACAGGGCTACGAGCAGTACTTC
>TRBJ2-2|.|TRBV2|.
CASSEARGGELFF
TGTGCCAGCAGTGAAGCGCGGGGAGGGGAGCTGTTTTTT